The rows below give T cell receptor beta chains drawn from one sample of a study of T cells in tuberculosis. Assay: immunoSEQ multiplex PCR; the TCRdb copy retains only in-frame clones and omits some. The sample shows about 49,000 clones, 90% to 95% of them seen only once. Sample: PBMCs, taken at tuberculosis diagnosis. These receptors were obtained from an adult with tuberculosis. Both conserved end residues are part of each CDR3. The order of the fields is J gene, D gene, V gene, clone size, CDR3 DNA, CDR3 protein. D genes are given only for firm matches. Clone sizes are given selectively: once, few, many, or a class where the clone is expanded.

TRBJ1-2,NA,TRBV25-1,NA,TGTGCCAGCAGTGACCGGGGAGGCTATGGCTACACCTTC,CASSDRGGYGYTF
TRBJ2-3,NA,TRBV10-3,NA,TGTGCCATCAGTAACCTTGGGGGGACTAGCACAGATACGCAGTATTTT,CAISNLGGTSTDTQYF
TRBJ2-6,TRBD2,TRBV6-4,NA,TGTGCCAGCAGTGGCGTAGCGGGCTCTGGGGCCAACGTCCTGACTTTC,CASSGVAGSGANVLTF
TRBJ1-1,NA,TRBV21-1,NA,TGTGCCAGCAGCAACCTCGACACTGAAGCTTTCTTT,CASSNLDTEAFF
TRBJ1-2,NA,TRBV5-1,once,TGCGCCAGCAGCTTATTCCAGGGTTATGGCTACACCTTC,CASSLFQGYGYTF
TRBJ2-3,TRBD2,TRBV6-1,NA,TGTGCCAGCACACTAAGGGCGGGGGGCACAGATACGCAGTATTTT,CASTLRAGGTDTQYF
TRBJ1-2,NA,TRBV28,NA,TGTGCCAGCAGTACAGGGCCGGGGGGCTACACCTTC,CASSTGPGGYTF
TRBJ2-1,NA,TRBV4-3,NA,TGCGCCAGCAGCCAAGATGGAGTGAGTAGTGAGCAGTTCTTC,CASSQDGVSSEQFF
TRBJ1-5,TRBD1,TRBV15,NA,TGTGCCACCTCCTCCGGGACAGCCAATCAGCCCCAGCATTTT,CATSSGTANQPQHF
TRBJ2-7,NA,TRBV28,NA,TGTGCCAGCAGTTTAACGGGGGTGCTCCTCTACGAGCAGTACTTC,CASSLTGVLLYEQYF
TRBJ1-5,TRBD1,TRBV25-1,NA,TGTGCCAGCAGTGGCCACGGACAGGGAGACGATCAGCCCCAGCATTTT,CASSGHGQGDDQPQHF
TRBJ2-1,TRBD2,TRBV5-1,NA,TGCGCCAGCAGCACCGGGACTAGCGGGATCAATGAGCAGTTCTTC,CASSTGTSGINEQFF
TRBJ2-1,NA,TRBV5-1,NA,TGCGCCAGCAGCTTGAGGCTAGCGACGCCCCATGAGCAGTTCTTC,CASSLRLATPHEQFF
TRBJ1-5,TRBD1,TRBV7-9,NA,TGTGCCAGCAGCGCCCAGACAGGGGCCGGTAGCAATCAGCCCCAGCATTTT,CASSAQTGAGSNQPQHF
TRBJ1-1,TRBD1,TRBV7-9,NA,TGTGCCAGCAGCTTAAGGGACAGGGGGGCTTACACTGAAGCTTTCTTT,CASSLRDRGAYTEAFF
TRBJ1-2,NA,TRBV7-9,NA,TGTGCCAGCAGCCAGACAGGATGGAACTATGGCTACACCTTC,CASSQTGWNYGYTF
TRBJ1-4,NA,TRBV14,NA,TGTGCCAGCAGTAGGGGTTTCGGGGAAAAACTGTTTTTT,CASSRGFGEKLFF
TRBJ2-3,TRBD2,TRBV10-3,NA,TGTGCCATCACTAGCGGACGCACAGATACGCAGTATTTT,CAITSGRTDTQYF
TRBJ2-7,NA,TRBV14,NA,TGTGCCAGCAGCCAATTCTCCGAGCAGTACTTC,CASSQFSEQYF
TRBJ2-3,TRBD2,TRBV5-4,NA,TGTGCCAGCAGCTTGTATGTACTAGCGGGAGGGCCCAGAGATACGCAGTATTTT,CASSLYVLAGGPRDTQYF
TRBJ2-3,NA,TRBV5-1,NA,TGCGCCAGCAGCGGAACACTCGGACACGTTAAACCGTCGCCGCAGTATTTT,CASSGTLGHVKPSPQYF
TRBJ1-4,TRBD1,TRBV7-9,NA,TGTGCCAGCAGCTTAACTCTCGGACAGGGGGGTGAAAAACTGTTTTTT,CASSLTLGQGGEKLFF